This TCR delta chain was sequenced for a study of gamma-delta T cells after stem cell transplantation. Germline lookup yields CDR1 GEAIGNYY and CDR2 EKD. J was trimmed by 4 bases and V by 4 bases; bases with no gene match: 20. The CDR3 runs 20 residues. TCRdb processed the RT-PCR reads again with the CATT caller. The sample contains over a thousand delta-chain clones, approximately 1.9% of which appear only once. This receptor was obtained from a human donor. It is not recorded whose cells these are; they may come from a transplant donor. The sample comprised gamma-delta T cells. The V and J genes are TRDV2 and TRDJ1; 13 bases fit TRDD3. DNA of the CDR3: TGTGCCTGTGAAAAACTGGGGGATACGCGTAAGGCCCACAATGACGATAAACTCATCTTT. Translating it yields CACEKLGDTRKAHNDDKLIF.